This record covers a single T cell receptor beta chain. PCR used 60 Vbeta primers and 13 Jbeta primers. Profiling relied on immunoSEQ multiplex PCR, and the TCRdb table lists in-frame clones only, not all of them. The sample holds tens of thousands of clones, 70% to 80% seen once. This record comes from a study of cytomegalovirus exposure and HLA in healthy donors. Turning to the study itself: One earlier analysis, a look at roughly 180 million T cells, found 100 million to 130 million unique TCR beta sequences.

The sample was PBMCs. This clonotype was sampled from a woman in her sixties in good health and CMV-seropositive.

The CDR3 nucleotides read TGTGCCATCAGCACAGGGCCCTTGACCTCGAACACTGAAGCTTTCTTT. This gives the protein CAISTGPLTSNTEAFF. The V gene is TRBV10-3, the J gene TRBJ1-1; TRBD1 might be the D (6 bases). Trimming removed 6 bases at V and 1 base at J, with 18 bases between. This CDR3 region has 16 residues. The V gene's germline CDR1 is ENHRY and CDR2 SYGVKD.